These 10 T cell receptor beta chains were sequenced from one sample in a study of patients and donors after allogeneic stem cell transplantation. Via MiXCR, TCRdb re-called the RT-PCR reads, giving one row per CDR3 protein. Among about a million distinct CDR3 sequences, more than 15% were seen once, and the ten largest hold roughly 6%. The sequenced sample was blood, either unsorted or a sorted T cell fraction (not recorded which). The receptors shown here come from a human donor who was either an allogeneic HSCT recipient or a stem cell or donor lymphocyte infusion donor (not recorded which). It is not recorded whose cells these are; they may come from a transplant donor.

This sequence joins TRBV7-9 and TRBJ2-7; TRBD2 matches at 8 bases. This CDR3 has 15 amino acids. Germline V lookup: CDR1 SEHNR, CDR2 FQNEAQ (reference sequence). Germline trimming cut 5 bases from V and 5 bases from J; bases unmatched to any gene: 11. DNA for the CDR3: TGTGCCAGCAGCCCCTCGGGGGGGCCTAGGGACGAGCAGTACTTC. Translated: CASSPSGGPRDEQYF.

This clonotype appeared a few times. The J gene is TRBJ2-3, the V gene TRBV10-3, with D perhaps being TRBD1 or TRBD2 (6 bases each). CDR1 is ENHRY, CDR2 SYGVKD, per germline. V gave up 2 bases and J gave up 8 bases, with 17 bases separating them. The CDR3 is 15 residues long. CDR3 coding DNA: TGTGCCATCAGTGAGGCTCGGGACAAGGGGGGTACGCAGTATTTT. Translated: CAISEARDKGGTQYF.

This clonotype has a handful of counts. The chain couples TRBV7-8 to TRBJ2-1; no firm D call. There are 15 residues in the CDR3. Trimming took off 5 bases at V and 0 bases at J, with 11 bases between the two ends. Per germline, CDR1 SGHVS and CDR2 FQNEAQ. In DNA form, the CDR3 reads TGTGCCAGCAGCCTAAAACGGAGCTCCTACAATGAGCAGTTCTTC. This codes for CASSLKRSSYNEQFF.

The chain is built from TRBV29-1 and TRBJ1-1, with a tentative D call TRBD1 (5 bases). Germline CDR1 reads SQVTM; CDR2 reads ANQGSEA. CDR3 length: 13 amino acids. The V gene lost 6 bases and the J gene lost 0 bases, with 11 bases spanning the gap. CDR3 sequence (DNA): TGCAGCGTCGTCAGGGAACTGAACACTGAAGCTTTCTTT. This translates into CSVVRELNTEAFF.

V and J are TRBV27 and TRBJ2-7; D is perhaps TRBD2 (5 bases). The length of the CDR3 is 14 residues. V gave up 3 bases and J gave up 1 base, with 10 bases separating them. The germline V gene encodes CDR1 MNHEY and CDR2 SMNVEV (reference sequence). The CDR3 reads CASSFGIQSYEQYF. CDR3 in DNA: TGTGCCAGCAGTTTCGGGATCCAGTCCTACGAGCAGTACTTC.

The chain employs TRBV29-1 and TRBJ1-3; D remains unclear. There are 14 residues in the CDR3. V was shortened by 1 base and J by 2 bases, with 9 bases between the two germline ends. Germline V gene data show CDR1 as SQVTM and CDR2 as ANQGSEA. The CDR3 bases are TGCAGCGTTGAAGTAGGGCTGGCTGGAAACACCATATATTTT. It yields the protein CSVEVGLAGNTIYF.

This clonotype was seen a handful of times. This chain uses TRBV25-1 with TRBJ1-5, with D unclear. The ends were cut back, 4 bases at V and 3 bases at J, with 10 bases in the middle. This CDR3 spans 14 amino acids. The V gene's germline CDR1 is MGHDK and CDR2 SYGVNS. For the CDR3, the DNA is TGTGCCAGCAGTGGATCCAGGAACAATCAGCCCCAGCATTTT. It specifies CASSGSRNNQPQHF. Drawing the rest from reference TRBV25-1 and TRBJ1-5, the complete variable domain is EADIYQTPRYLVIGTGKKITLECSQTMGHDKMYWYQQDPGMELHLIHYSYGVNSTEKGDLSSESTVSRIRTEHFPLTLESARPSHTSQYLCASSGSRNNQPQHFGDGTRLSIL.

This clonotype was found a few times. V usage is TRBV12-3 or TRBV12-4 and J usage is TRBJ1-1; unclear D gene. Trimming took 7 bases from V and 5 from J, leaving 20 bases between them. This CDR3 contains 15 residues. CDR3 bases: TGTGCCAGCACCCTCTCTGGGGTCATGGGGACTGAAGCTTTCTTT. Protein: CASTLSGVMGTEAFF.

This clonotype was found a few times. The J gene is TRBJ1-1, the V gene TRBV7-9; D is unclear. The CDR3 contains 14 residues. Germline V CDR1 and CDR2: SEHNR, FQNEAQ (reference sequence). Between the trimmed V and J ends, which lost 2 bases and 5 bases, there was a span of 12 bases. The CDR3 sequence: CASSLSMGFTEAFF. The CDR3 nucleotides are TGTGCCAGCAGCTTATCGATGGGTTTTACTGAAGCTTTCTTT.

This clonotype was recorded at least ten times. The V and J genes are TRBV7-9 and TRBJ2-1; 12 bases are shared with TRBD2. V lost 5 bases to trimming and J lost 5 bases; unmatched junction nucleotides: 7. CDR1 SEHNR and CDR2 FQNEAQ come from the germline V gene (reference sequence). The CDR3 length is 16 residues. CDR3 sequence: CASSQLAGGPDNEQFF. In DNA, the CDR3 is TGTGCCAGCAGCCAGCTAGCGGGAGGGCCCGACAATGAGCAGTTCTTC.